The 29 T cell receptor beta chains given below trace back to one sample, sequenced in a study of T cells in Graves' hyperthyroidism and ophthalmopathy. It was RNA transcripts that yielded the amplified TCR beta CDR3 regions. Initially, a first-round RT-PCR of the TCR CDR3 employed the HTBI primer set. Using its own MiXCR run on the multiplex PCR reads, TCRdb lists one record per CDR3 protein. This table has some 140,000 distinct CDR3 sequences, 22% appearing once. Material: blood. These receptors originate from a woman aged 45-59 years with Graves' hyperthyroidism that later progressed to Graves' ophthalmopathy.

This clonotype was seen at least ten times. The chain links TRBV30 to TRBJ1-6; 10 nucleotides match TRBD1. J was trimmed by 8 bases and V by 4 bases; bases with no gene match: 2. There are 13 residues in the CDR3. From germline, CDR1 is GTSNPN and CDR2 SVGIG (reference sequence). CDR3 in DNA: TGTGCCTGGACCGGGACAGGGGATTCACCCCTCCACTTT. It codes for CAWTGTGDSPLHF.

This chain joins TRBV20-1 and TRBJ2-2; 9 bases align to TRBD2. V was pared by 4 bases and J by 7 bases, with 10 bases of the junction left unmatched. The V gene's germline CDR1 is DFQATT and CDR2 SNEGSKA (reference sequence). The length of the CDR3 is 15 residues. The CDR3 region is CSATSGKGSSGELFF. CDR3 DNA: TGCAGTGCTACTAGCGGGAAAGGTTCAAGCGGGGAGCTGTTTTTT.

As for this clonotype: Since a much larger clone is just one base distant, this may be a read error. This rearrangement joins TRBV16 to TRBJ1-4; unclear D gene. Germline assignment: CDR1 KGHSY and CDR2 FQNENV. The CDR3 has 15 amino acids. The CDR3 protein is CASTSLSSSREKLLF. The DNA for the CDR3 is TGTGCCAGCACCTCCCTGAGTTCGTCAAGGGAAAAACTGCTTTTT.

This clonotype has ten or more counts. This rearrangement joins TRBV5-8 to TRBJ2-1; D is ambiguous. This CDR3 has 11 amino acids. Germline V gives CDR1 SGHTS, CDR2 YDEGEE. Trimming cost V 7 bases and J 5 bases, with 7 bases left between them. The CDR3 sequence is CASGRDNEQFF. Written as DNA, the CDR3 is TGTGCCAGCGGACGGGACAATGAGCAGTTCTTC.

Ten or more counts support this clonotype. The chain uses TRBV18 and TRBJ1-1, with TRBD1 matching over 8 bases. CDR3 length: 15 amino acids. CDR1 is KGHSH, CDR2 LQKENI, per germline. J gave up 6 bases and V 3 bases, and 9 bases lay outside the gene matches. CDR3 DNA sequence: TGTGCCAGCTCACCGGTGACAGGGGTTACGCCTGAAGCTTTCTTT. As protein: CASSPVTGVTPEAFF.

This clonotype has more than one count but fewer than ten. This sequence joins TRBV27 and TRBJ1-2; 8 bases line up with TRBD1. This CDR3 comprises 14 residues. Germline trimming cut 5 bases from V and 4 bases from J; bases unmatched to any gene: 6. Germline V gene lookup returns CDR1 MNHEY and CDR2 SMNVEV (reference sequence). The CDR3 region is CASSPRQGSYGYTF. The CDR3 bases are TGTGCCAGCAGTCCACGACAGGGGAGCTATGGCTACACCTTC.

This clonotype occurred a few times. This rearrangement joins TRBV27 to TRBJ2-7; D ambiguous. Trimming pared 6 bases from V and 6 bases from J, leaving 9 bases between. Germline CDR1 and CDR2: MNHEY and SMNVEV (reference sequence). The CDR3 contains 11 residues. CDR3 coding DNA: TGTGCCAGCAGGAGGTCGCGCGAGCAGTACTTC. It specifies CASRRSREQYF.

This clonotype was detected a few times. CDR3 nucleotides: TGTGCCAGTAGTATTGTGGTCAGCCTACTAGAACGGACCCTCACCGGGGAGCTGTTTTTT. Residues: CASSIVVSLLERTLTGELFF. The chain employs TRBV19 and TRBJ2-2; D is perhaps TRBD2 (5 bases). Trimming cost V 3 bases and J 4 bases, with 27 bases left between them. The length of the CDR3 is 20 residues. Germline V gene sequence: CDR1 LNHDA, CDR2 SQIVND (reference sequence). Complete variable domain (other parts from reference TRBV19 and TRBJ2-2): DGGITQSPKYLFRKEGQNVTLSCEQNLNHDAMYWYRQDPGQGLRLIYYSQIVNDFQKGDIAEGYSVSREKKESFPLTVTSAQKNPTAFYLCASSIVVSLLERTLTGELFFGEGSRLTVL.

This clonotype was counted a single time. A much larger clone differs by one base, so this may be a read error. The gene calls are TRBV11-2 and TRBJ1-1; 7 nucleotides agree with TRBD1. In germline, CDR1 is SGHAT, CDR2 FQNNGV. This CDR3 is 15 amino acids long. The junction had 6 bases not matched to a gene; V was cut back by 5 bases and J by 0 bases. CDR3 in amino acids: CASSERQGLNTEAFF. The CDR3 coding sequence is TGTGCCAGCAGCGAGAGACAGGGCCTGAACACTGAAGCTTTCTTT.

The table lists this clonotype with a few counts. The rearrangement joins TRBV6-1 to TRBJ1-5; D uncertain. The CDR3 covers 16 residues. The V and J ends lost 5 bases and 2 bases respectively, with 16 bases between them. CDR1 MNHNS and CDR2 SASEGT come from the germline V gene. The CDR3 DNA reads TGTGCCAGCAGTCCGGATGTTGTAGTGGGCAATCAGCCCCAGCATTTT. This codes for CASSPDVVVGNQPQHF.

CDR3 nucleotides: TGTGCCACCAGCAGCCGCCTGACTCTAGCGGGAGCTGAGACCCAGTACTTC. Its protein is CATSSRLTLAGAETQYF. The V call is TRBV15, the J call TRBJ2-5; TRBD2 agrees at 10 bases. CDR1 is LNHNV and CDR2 is YYDKDF in the germline V gene (reference sequence). The CDR3 loop spans 17 amino acids. Trimming removed 3 bases from V and 5 bases from J; junction bases left unmatched: 12.

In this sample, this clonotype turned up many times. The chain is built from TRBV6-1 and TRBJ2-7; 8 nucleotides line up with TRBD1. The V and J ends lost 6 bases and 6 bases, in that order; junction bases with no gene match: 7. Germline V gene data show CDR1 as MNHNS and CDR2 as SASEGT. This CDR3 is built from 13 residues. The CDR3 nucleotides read TGTGCCAGCAGGGAAACAGGGGGTGGCGAGCAGTACTTC. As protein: CASRETGGGEQYF.

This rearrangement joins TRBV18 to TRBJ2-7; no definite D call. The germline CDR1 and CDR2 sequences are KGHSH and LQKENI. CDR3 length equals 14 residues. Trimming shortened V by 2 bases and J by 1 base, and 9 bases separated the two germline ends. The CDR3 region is CASSPSLGSYEQYF. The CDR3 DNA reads TGTGCCAGCTCACCATCACTCGGGTCCTACGAGCAGTACTTC. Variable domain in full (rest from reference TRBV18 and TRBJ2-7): NAGVMQNPRHLVRRRGQEARLRCSPMKGHSHVYWYRQLPEEGLKFMVYLQKENIIDESGMPKERFSAEFPKEGPSILRIQQVVRGDSAAYFCASSPSLGSYEQYFGPGTRLTVT.

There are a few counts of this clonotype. CDR3 in amino acids: CASSPNLTGREQYF. CDR3 nucleotide sequence: TGTGCCAGCAGTCCCAACCTTACAGGGAGGGAGCAGTACTTC. The chain joins TRBV12-3 or TRBV12-4 to TRBJ2-7; D possibly matches TRBD1 or TRBD2 (6 bases each). This CDR3 has 14 amino acids. Trimming stripped 5 bases from V and 7 bases from J, with 18 bases between.

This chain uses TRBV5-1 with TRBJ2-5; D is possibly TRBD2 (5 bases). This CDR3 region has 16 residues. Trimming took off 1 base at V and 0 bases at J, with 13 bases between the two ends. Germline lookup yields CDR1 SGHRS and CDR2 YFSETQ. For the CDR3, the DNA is TGCGCCAGCAGCTTGTCTCCTAGCTTGTACCAAGAGACCCAGTACTTC. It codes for CASSLSPSLYQETQYF.

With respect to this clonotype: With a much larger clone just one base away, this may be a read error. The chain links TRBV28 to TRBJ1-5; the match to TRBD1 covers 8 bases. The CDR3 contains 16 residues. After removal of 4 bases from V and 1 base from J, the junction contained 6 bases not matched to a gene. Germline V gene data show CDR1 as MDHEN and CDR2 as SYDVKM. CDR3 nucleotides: TGTGCCAGCAGTTCCTGGACAGGGTCGAGCAATCAGCCCCAGCATTTT. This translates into CASSSWTGSSNQPQHF. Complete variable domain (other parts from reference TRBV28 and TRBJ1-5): DVKVTQSSRYLVKRTGEKVFLECVQDMDHENMFWYRQDPGLGLRLIYFSYDVKMKEKGDIPEGYSVSREKKERFSLILESASTNQTSMYLCASSSWTGSSNQPQHFGDGTRLSIL.

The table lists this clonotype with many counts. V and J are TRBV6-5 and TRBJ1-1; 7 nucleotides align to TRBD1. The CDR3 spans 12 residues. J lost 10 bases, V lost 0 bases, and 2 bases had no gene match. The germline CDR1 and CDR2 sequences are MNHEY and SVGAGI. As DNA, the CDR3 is TGTGCCAGCAGTTACTCGCAGGGGGTAGCTTTCTTT. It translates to CASSYSQGVAFF.

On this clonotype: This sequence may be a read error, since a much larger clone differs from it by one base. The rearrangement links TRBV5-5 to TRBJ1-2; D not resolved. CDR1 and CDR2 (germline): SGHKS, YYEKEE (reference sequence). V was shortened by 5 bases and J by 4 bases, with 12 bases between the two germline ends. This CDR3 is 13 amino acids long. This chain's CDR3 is CASRRIAAYGYTF. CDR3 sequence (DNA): TGTGCCAGCAGGAGGATAGCCGCCTATGGCTACACCTTC.

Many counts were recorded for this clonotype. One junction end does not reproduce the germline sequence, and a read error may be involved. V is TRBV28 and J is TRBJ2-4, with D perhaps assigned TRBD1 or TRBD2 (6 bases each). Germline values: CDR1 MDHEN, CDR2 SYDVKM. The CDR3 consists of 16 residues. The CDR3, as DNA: TGTGCCAGCACTTTAGGGGGTACGACTAGCAAAAACATTCAGTACTTC. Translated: CASTLGGTTSKNIQYF.

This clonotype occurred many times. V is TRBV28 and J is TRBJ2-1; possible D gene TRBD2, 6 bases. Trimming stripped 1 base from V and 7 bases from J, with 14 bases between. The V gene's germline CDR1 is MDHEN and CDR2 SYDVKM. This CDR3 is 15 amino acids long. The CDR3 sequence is CASSLSGSGKNEQFF. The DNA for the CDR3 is TGTGCCAGCAGTTTATCCGGGAGTGGGAAGAATGAGCAGTTCTTC.

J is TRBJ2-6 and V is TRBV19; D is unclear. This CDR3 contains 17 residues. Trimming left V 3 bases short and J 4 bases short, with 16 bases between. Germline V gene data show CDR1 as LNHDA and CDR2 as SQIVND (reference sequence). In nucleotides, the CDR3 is TGTGCCAGTAGTATGGGTTTAGGGCGACGAGGGGCCAACGTCCTGACTTTC. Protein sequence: CASSMGLGRRGANVLTF.

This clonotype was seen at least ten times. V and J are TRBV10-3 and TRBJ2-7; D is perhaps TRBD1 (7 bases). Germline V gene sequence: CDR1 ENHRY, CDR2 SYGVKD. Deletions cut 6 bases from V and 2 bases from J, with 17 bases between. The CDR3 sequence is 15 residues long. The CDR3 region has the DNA TGTGCCATCAGCTACACCAGGGGGGACACCTACGAGCAGTACTTC. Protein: CAISYTRGDTYEQYF.

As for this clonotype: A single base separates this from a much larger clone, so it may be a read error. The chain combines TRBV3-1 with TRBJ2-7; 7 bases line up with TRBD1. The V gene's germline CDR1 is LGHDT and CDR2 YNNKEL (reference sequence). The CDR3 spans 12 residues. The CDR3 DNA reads TGTGCCGGCAGGCCGAACAGGGGCGAGCAGTACTTC. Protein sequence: CAGRPNRGEQYF.

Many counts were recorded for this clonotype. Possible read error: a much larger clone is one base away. CDR3: CASSPPGVVLGEQYF. CDR3 nucleotide sequence: TGTGCCAGCTCACCACCGGGAGTGGTCTTGGGCGAGCAGTACTTC. The chain combines TRBV18 with TRBJ2-7; the D gene is possibly TRBD2 (5 bases). The length of the CDR3 is 15 residues. CDR1 is KGHSH and CDR2 is LQKENI in the germline V gene. With 0 bases removed from V and 6 bases from J, the gap between germline ends came to 15 bases.

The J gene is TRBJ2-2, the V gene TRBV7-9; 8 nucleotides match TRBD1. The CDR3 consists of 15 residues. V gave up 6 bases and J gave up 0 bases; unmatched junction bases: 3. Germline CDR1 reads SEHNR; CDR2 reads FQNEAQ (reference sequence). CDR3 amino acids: CASRPGQANTGELFF. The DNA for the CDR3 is TGTGCCAGCAGACCGGGACAGGCGAACACCGGGGAGCTGTTTTTT.

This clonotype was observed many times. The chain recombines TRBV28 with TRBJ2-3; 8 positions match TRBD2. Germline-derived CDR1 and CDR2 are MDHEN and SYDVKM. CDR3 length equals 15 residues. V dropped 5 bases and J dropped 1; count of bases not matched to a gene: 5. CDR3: CASSPPGLGTDTQYF. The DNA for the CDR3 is TGTGCCAGCAGTCCGCCGGGACTAGGCACAGATACGCAGTATTTT.

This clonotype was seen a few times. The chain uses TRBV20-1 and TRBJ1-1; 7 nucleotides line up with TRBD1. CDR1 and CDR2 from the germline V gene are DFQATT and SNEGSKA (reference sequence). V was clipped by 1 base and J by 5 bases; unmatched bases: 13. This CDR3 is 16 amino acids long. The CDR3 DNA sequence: TGCAGTGCTAGAGGAGGAACAAGGGGGCGAGTTACTGAAGCTTTCTTT. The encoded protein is CSARGGTRGRVTEAFF.

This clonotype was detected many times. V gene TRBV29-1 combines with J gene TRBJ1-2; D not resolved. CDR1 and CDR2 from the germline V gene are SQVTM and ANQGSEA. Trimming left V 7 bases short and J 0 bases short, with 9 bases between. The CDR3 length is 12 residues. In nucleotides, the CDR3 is TGCAGCGCCTGGGCAGCTAACTATGGCTACACCTTC. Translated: CSAWAANYGYTF. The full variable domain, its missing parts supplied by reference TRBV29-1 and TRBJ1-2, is SAVISQKPSRDICQRGTSLTIQCQVDSQVTMMFWYRQQPGQSLTLIATANQGSEATYESGFVIDKFPISRPNLTFSTLTVSNMSPEDSSIYLCSAWAANYGYTFGSGTRLTVV.

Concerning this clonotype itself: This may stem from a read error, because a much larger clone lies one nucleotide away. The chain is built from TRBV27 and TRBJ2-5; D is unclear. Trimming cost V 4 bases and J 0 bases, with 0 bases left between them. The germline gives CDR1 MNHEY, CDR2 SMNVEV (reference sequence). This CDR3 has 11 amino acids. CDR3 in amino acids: CASSYQETQYF. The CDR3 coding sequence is TGTGCCAGCAGTTACCAAGAGACCCAGTACTTC.